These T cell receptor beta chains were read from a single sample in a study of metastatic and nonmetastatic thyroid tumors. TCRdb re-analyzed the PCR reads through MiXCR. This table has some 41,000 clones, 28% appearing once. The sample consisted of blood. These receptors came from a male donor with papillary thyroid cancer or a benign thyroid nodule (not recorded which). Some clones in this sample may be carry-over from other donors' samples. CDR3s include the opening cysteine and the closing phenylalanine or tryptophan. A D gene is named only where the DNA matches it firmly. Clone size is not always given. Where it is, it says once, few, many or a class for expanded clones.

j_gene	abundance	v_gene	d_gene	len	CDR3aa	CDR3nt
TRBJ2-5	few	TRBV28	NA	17	CASSLLFGPTARETQYF	TGTGCCAGCAGTTTATTATTTGGACCCACGGCACGGGAGACCCAGTACTTC
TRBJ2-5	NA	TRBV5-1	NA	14	CASSSADLQETQYF	TGCGCCAGCAGCTCCGCAGATTTACAAGAGACCCAGTACTTC
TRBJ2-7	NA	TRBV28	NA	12	CASSSSMYEQYF	TGTGCCAGCAGTTCATCTATGTACGAGCAGTACTTC
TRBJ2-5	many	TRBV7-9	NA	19	CASSLDGSHLKEVQETQYF	TGTGCCAGCAGCTTAGACGGTAGCCATTTGAAGGAGGTCCAAGAGACCCAGTACTTC
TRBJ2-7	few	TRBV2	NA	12	CASSSRHYEQYF	TGTGCCAGCAGCTCCCGACACTACGAGCAGTACTTC
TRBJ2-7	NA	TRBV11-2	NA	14	CASCLVEGSLEPYF	TGTGCCAGCTGCCTAGTGGAGGGCAGCCTCGAGCCGTACTTC
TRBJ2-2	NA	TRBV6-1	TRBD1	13	CASTGQDTGELFF	TGTGCCAGCACCGGACAGGACACCGGGGAGCTGTTTTTT
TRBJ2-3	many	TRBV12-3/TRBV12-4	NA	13	CASSFRGLDTQYF	TGTGCCAGCAGTTTTCGTGGGTTAGATACGCAGTATTTT
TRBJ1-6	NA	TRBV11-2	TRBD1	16	CASSLVTGTGVSPLHF	TGTGCCAGCAGCTTAGTCACCGGGACAGGGGTTTCACCCCTCCACTTT
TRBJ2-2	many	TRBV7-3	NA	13	CASSRIQAGELFF	TGTGCCAGCAGCCGGATCCAGGCCGGGGAGCTGTTTTTT
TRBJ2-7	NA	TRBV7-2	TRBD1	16	CASSLASSQGAYEQYF	TGTGCCAGCAGCTTAGCTAGTAGCCAGGGGGCCTACGAGCAGTACTTC
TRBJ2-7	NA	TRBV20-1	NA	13	CSAPTVDYYEQYF	TGCAGTGCCCCGACAGTGGACTACTACGAGCAGTACTTC
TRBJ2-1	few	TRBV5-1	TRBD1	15	CASSLDSTGVNEQFF	TGCGCCAGCAGCTTGGACTCAACAGGGGTCAATGAGCAGTTCTTC
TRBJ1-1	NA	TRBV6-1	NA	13	CANRLSGNTEALF	TGTGCCAACAGACTGTCAGGAAACACTGAAGCTTTATTT
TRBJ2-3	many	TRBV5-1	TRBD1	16	CASSEPGQGLSDTQYF	TGCGCCAGCAGCGAGCCGGGACAGGGCTTGTCGGATACGCAGTATTTT
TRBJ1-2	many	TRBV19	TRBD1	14	CASSPSTGGVGYTF	TGTGCCAGTAGTCCCTCGACAGGGGGCGTTGGCTACACCTTC
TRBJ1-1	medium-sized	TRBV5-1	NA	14	CASSLMQTNTEAFF	TGCGCCAGCAGCTTGATGCAGACGAACACTGAAGCTTTCTTT
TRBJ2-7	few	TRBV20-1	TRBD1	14	CSARGSGGAYEQYF	TGCAGTGCTAGAGGCTCAGGGGGCGCATACGAGCAGTACTTC
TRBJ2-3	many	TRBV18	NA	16	CASSPIPGHVTDTQYF	TGTGCCAGCTCACCTATCCCGGGGCATGTCACAGATACGCAGTATTTT
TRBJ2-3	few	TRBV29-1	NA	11	CSGRDTDTQYF	TGCAGCGGTCGCGACACAGATACGCAGTATTTT
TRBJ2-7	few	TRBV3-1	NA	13	CASSQVLRDEQYF	TGTGCCAGCAGCCAAGTCCTCAGGGACGAGCAGTACTTC
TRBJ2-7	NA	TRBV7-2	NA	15	CASSRTGISGYEQYF	TGTGCCAGCAGCCGTACAGGGATTAGCGGGTACGAGCAGTACTTC
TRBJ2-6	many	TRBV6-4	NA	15	CASSDSEGGANVLTF	TGTGCCAGCAGTGACTCGGAGGGGGGGGCCAACGTCCTGACTTTC
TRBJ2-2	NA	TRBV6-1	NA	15	CASSHSAPFTGELFF	TGTGCCAGCAGCCACAGTGCCCCTTTCACCGGGGAGCTATTTTTT
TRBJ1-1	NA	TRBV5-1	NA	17	CASSLNGGLSVDTEAFF	TGCGCCAGCAGCTTGAATGGGGGGCTATCGGTTGACACTGAAGCTTTCTTT
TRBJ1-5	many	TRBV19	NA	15	CASSSGSTSNQPQHF	TGTGCCAGTAGCTCCGGGTCAACAAGCAATCAGCCCCAGCATTTT
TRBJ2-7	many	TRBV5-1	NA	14	CASSLAPPGDEQYF	TGCGCCAGCAGCTTGGCGCCGCCCGGGGACGAGCAGTACTTC
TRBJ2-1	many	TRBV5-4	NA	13	CASSFSGINEQFF	TGTGCCAGCAGCTTTTCAGGTATTAATGAGCAGTTCTTC
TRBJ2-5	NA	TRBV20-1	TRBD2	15	CSAQNSGGGEETQYF	TGCAGTGCTCAGAATAGCGGGGGTGGGGAAGAGACCCAGTACTTC
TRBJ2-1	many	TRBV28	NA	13	CASSLDYRNEQFF	TGTGCCAGCAGTTTAGACTACCGAAATGAGCAGTTCTTC
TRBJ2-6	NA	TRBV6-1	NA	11	CASSGFESLTF	TGTGCCAGCAGTGGGTTCGAGAGCCTGACTTTC
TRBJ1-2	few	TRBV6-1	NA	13	CASRLQGYYGYTF	TGTGCCAGCAGATTGCAGGGTTACTATGGCTACACCTTC
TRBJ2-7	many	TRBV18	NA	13	CASSPESLHEQYF	TGTGCCAGCTCACCAGAGTCGCTACACGAGCAGTACTTC
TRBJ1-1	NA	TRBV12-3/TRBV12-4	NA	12	CASSRSDTEAFF	TGTGCCAGCAGCCGATCGGACACTGAAGCTTTCTTT
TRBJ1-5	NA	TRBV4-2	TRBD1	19	CASSRLGTGGLTYDQTQHF	TGTGCCAGCAGCCGACTCGGGACAGGGGGCCTGACTTACGATCAGACCCAGCATTTT
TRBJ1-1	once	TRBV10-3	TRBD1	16	CATLSLAGQGNTEAVF	TGTGCCACTTTAAGTCTCGCGGGACAGGGGAACACTGAAGCTGTCTTT
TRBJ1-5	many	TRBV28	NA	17	CASIKGDGLYSNQPQHF	TGTGCCTCGATAAAAGGGGACGGCCTCTATAGCAATCAGCCCCAGCATTTT
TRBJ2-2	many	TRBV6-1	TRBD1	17	CASRGTEGSSNTGELFF	TGTGCCAGCAGGGGGACAGAGGGGTCCTCGAACACCGGGGAGCTGTTTTTT
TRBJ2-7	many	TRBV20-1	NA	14	CSGGSPRSSYEQYF	TGCAGTGGAGGCAGCCCAAGGAGCTCCTACGAGCAGTACTTC
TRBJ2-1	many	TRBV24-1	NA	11	CATAGYNEQFF	TGTGCCACCGCGGGTTACAATGAGCAGTTCTTC
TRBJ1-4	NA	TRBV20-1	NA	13	CSAPLRTNEKLFF	TGCAGTGCCCCTTTGCGAACTAATGAAAAACTGTTTTTT
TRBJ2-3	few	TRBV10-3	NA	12	CAISELQDTQYF	TGTGCCATCAGTGAGTTGCAAGATACGCAGTATTTT
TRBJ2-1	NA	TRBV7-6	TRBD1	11	CASSPGTEKIF	TGTGCCAGCAGCCCCGGGACAGAGAAGATATTC
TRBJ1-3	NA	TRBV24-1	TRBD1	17	CATSDLGDRHSVNTIYF	TGTGCCACCAGCGATTTAGGGGACAGGCACTCTGTAAACACCATATATTTT
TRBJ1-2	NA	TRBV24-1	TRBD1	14	CDTSETGTGDGYTF	TGTGACACCAGCGAGACCGGGACAGGCGATGGGTACACCTTC
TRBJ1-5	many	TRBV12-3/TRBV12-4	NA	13	CASSLNGAQPQHF	TGTGCCAGCAGTTTAAACGGGGCCCAGCCCCAGCATTTT